Listed here are 21 T cell receptor beta chains from one sample, sequenced in a study of T cell responses to AZD1222 COVID-19 vaccine. TCRdb's table, derived via immunoSEQ multiplex PCR, lists solely in-frame clones and lacks some. The repertoire consists of 210,000 or so clones, with approximately 94% occurring once and the leading ten covering 1%. This specimen consisted of peripheral blood, obtained on day 0 of MenACWY control vaccination. Every receptor here comes from an adult in good health.

The CDR3 DNA reads as TGTGCCAGCAGTTTCTACAGGGGCACTGAAGCTTTCTTT. Amino acid sequence: CASSFYRGTEAFF. This chain joins TRBV12-3 or TRBV12-4 and TRBJ1-1, with TRBD1 matching 7 bases. V gave up 3 bases and J gave up 4 bases; unmatched junction bases: 2. This CDR3 has 13 residues.

The chain combines TRBV2 with TRBJ1-1, with 7 positions matching TRBD1. Germline CDR1 SNHLY, CDR2 FYNNEI. The CDR3 covers 12 residues. V shed 6 bases, J shed 8 bases, and the junction held 6 bases outside the gene matches. The CDR3 DNA reads TGTGCCAGCAGGATCCTACAGGGGGAAGCTTTCTTT. Protein sequence: CASRILQGEAFF.

V and J are TRBV2 and TRBJ2-3; 7 nucleotides line up with TRBD2. Trimming removed 6 bases from V and 2 bases from J; junction bases left unmatched: 5. The germline V gene has CDR1 SNHLY and CDR2 FYNNEI. The length of the CDR3 is 14 residues. The CDR3 DNA sequence: TGTGCCAGCAGACGGGGGGACCCCACAGATACGCAGTATTTT. Translating it yields CASRRGDPTDTQYF.

The chain recombines TRBV3-1 (or the pseudogene TRBV3-2) with TRBJ1-1; D is unclear. The CDR3 totals 13 residues. V lost 5 bases and J lost 5, with 12 bases in between. Germline-derived CDR1 and CDR2 are LGHDT and YNNKEL (reference sequence). CDR3 nucleotides: TGTGCCAGCAGCACCGAGGGCAGGACTGAAGCTTTCTTT. This codes for CASSTEGRTEAFF.

The rearrangement links TRBV30 to TRBJ1-1; D is perhaps TRBD1 (6 bases). V was trimmed by 2 bases and J by 5 bases, leaving 18 bases between them. Per germline, CDR1 GTSNPN and CDR2 SVGIG (reference sequence). The CDR3 has 15 amino acids. In nucleotides, the CDR3 is TGTGCCTGGAGTAAGGGACACCCAAGGGGTACTGAAGCTTTCTTT. Translating gives CAWSKGHPRGTEAFF. The entire variable domain, with the rest obtained from reference TRBV30 and TRBJ1-1, is as follows: SQTIHQWPATLVQPVGSPLSLECTVEGTSNPNLYWYRQAAGRGLQLLFYSVGIGQISSEVPQNLSASRPQDRQFILSSKKLLLSDSGFYLCAWSKGHPRGTEAFFGQGTRLTVV.

The rearrangement joins TRBV5-4 to TRBJ1-2, with 8 bases aligning to TRBD1. J was trimmed by 5 bases and V by 4 bases; bases with no gene match: 4. Germline assignment: CDR1 SGHNT and CDR2 YYREEE (reference sequence). The CDR3 extends over 13 amino acids. For the CDR3, the DNA is TGTGCCAGCAGCAAAGGACAGGGATATGGCTACACCTTC. Translation: CASSKGQGYGYTF.

This rearrangement joins TRBV5-1 to TRBJ2-1; D may be TRBD2 (7 bases). Per the germline V gene, CDR1 is SGHRS and CDR2 is YFSETQ. The CDR3 spans 15 residues. Trimming took off 4 bases at V and 2 bases at J, with 13 bases between the two ends. The CDR3 reads CASSPAGATYNEQFF. CDR3 nucleotide sequence: TGCGCCAGCAGCCCCGCGGGGGCTACCTACAATGAGCAGTTCTTC.

The CDR3 DNA sequence: TGTGCCAGCAGTTTATCTAGCGGACTACCCCTCCACTTT. Protein product: CASSLSSGLPLHF. This chain uses TRBV28 with TRBJ1-6; D is ambiguous. CDR3 length equals 13 residues. The ends were cut back, 1 base at V and 12 bases at J, with 10 bases in the middle. From germline, CDR1 is MDHEN and CDR2 SYDVKM.

This chain links TRBV30 with TRBJ1-4, with D perhaps TRBD1 (6 bases). Between the trimmed V and J ends, which lost 4 bases and 5 bases, there was a span of 14 bases. Germline V lookup: CDR1 GTSNPN, CDR2 SVGIG (reference sequence). The CDR3 is 14 residues long. In nucleotides, the CDR3 is TGTGCCTGGACTGCGGGGGGCCGAAATGAAAAACTGTTTTTT. Protein product: CAWTAGGRNEKLFF.

This clone occurred once. The V and J genes are TRBV5-1 and TRBJ1-1; unclear D gene. This CDR3 contains 13 residues. Trimming cost V 3 bases and J 0 bases, with 6 bases left between them. Germline V gene lookup returns CDR1 SGHRS and CDR2 YFSETQ. The chain's CDR3 is CASSSKMNTEAFF. The CDR3 region has the DNA TGCGCCAGCAGCTCTAAAATGAACACTGAAGCTTTCTTT.

This rearrangement joins TRBV7-2 to TRBJ1-4; D uncertain. V was pared by 0 bases and J by 6 bases, with 8 bases between. The CDR3 consists of 14 residues. CDR1 SGHTA and CDR2 FQGNSA come from the germline V gene. Here the CDR3 DNA reads TGTGCCAGCAGCTTAGCGCTACCTGATGAAAAACTGTTTTTT. It translates to CASSLALPDEKLFF.

V is TRBV4-1 and J is TRBJ1-4; TRBD1 is a possible D gene (5 bases). V dropped 0 bases and J dropped 5 bases, with 13 bases sitting between them. Germline CDR1 MGHRA, CDR2 YSYEKL. CDR3 size: 16 residues. The CDR3: CASSQERNRPNEKLFF. CDR3 nucleotide sequence: TGCGCCAGCAGCCAAGAAAGGAACAGGCCGAATGAAAAACTGTTTTTT.

The chain combines TRBV30 with TRBJ1-2; no reliable D call. Trimming took off 5 bases at V and 5 bases at J, with 12 bases between the two ends. Germline CDR1 is GTSNPN and CDR2 is SVGIG (reference sequence). The length of the CDR3 is 12 residues. For the CDR3, the DNA is TGTGCCTGGGTCAAGCTCTCGTATGGCTACACCTTC. This translates into CAWVKLSYGYTF. The full variable domain, in which reference TRBV30 and TRBJ1-2 provide the parts outside the CDR3, is SQTIHQWPATLVQPVGSPLSLECTVEGTSNPNLYWYRQAAGRGLQLLFYSVGIGQISSEVPQNLSASRPQDRQFILSSKKLLLSDSGFYLCAWVKLSYGYTFGSGTRLTVV.

V usage is TRBV18 and J usage is TRBJ2-6; no clear D gene. Germline lookup yields CDR1 KGHSH and CDR2 LQKENI. The CDR3 sequence is 15 residues long. Trimming removed 6 bases at V and 1 base at J, with 10 bases between. CDR3 region: CASSLRSSGANVLTF. CDR3 coding DNA: TGTGCCAGCTCCCTTAGAAGTTCTGGGGCCAACGTCCTGACTTTC.

This sequence joins TRBV4-3 and TRBJ2-2; D is possibly TRBD2 (6 bases). The CDR3 has 14 amino acids. The germline CDR1 and CDR2 sequences are LGHNA and YSLEER. The V gene lost 6 bases and the J gene lost 3 bases, with 11 bases spanning the gap. The CDR3 loop is CASRWTGDTGELFF. The CDR3 DNA follows: TGCGCCAGCAGGTGGACGGGGGACACCGGGGAGCTGTTTTTT.

The chain carries TRBV5-1 and TRBJ2-5; 7 positions agree with TRBD1. The CDR3 consists of 14 residues. V was pared by 3 bases and J by 0 bases, with 2 bases of the junction left unmatched. Germline assignment: CDR1 SGHRS and CDR2 YFSETQ. The CDR3 sequence is CASSYGTDQETQYF. CDR3 bases: TGCGCCAGCAGCTACGGGACAGACCAAGAGACCCAGTACTTC.

This clone was recorded a few times. The chain links TRBV6-5 to TRBJ1-1, with unresolved D. V lost 6 bases and J lost 0, with 11 bases in between. Germline lookup yields CDR1 MNHEY and CDR2 SVGAGI. This CDR3 contains 14 residues. CDR3 DNA sequence: TGTGCCAGCAGCCCCTACGATGTGAACACTGAAGCTTTCTTT. Translating it yields CASSPYDVNTEAFF.

The genes are TRBV6-6 and TRBJ2-2, with 7 bases aligning to TRBD1. CDR3 length: 16 amino acids. Per germline, CDR1 MNHNY and CDR2 SVGAGI (reference sequence). The V segment lost 4 bases and the J segment 5 bases; nucleotides outside the gene matches: 10. CDR3 region: CASSSFGQVITGELFF. The CDR3 DNA sequence: TGTGCCAGCAGTTCCTTCGGACAGGTTATTACCGGGGAGCTGTTTTTT.

The rearrangement links TRBV4-2 to TRBJ1-2; 9 nucleotides align to TRBD1. CDR3 size: 14 residues. In germline, CDR1 is LGHNA, CDR2 YNFKEQ. Trimming at V came to 3 bases and at J to 5 bases, leaving 4 bases not matched to a gene. This chain's CDR3 is CASSQSDRGYGYTF. For the CDR3, the DNA is TGTGCCAGCAGCCAGTCGGACAGGGGTTATGGCTACACCTTC.

The V call is TRBV5-4, the J call TRBJ1-2; D is perhaps TRBD1 (6 bases). Germline V gives CDR1 SGHNT, CDR2 YYREEE (reference sequence). V shed 3 bases and J shed 8 bases, with 20 bases lying between them. CDR3 length: 15 amino acids. The CDR3 loop reads CASSSGGRGGEGYTF. For the CDR3, the DNA is TGTGCCAGCAGCTCCGGAGGGAGGGGGGGAGAAGGCTACACCTTC.

This clone was observed a single time. CDR3 nucleotide sequence: TGTGCCATCAGCGGACAGGAAAATGAAAAACTGTTTTTT. It is translated as CAISGQENEKLFF. The chain links TRBV10-3 to TRBJ1-4; TRBD1 agrees at 7 bases. The V and J ends lost 6 bases and 5 bases, in that order; junction bases with no gene match: 3. The CDR3 has 13 amino acids. Germline loops: CDR1 ENHRY, CDR2 SYGVKD.